This T cell receptor (beta chain) emerged from a study of read filtering for tumor transcriptome and immune sequencing. Study as a whole: RNA-seq yielded only about 75 to 1,400 TCR reads, IR-seq about 3.5 to 10.27 million.

The germline CDR1 and CDR2 sequences are SEHNR and FQNEAQ (reference sequence). The CDR3 length is 15 residues. Trimming removed 5 bases at V and 6 bases at J, with 17 bases between. This library used 300 to 450 ng RNA and molecular barcoded adaptors spanning alpha/delta and beta/gamma chains. MiXCR was run by TCRdb on the reads, yielding one entry per CDR3 protein. The sample has over 35,000 distinct CDR3 sequences; around an eighth are singletons. The sequence came from a donor at least 40 years old with multiple myeloma. This chain joins TRBV7-9 and TRBJ2-1; D possibly uses TRBD1 or TRBD2 (5 bases each). Sequenced input: a population of CD138-negative cells sorted from bone marrow. The CDR3 nucleotides read TGTGCCAGCAGCATGGGACCGGGGATCCGCAATGAGCAGTTCTTC. It specifies CASSMGPGIRNEQFF.